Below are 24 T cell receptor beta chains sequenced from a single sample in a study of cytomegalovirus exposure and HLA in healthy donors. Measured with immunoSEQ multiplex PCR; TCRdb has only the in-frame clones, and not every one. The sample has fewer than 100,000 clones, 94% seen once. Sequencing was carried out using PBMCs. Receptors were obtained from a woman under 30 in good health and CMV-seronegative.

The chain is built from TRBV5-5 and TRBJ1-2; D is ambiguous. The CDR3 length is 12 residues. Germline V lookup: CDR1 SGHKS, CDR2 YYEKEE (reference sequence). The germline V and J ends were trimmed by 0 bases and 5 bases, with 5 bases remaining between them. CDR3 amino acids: CASSLDGYGYTF. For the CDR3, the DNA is TGTGCCAGCAGCTTGGACGGTTATGGCTACACCTTC.

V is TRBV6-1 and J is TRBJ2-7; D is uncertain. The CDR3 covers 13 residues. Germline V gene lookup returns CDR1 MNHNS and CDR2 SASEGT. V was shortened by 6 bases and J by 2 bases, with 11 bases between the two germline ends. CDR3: CASRFTVPYEQYF. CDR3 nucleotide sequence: TGTGCCAGCAGGTTTACGGTTCCCTACGAGCAGTACTTC.

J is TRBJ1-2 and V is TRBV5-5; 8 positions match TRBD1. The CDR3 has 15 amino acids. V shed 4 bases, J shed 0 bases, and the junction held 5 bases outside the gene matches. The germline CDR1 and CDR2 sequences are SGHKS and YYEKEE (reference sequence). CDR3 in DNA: TGTGCCAGCAGCGCGGGGACAGGTGCTAACTATGGCTACACCTTC. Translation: CASSAGTGANYGYTF.

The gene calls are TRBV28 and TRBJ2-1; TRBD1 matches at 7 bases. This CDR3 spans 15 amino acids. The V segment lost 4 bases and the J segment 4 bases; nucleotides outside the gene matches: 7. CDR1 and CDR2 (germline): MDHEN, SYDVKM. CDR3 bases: TGTGCCAGCAGTTCAGGACAGGAAAAATACAATGAGCAGTTCTTC. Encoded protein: CASSSGQEKYNEQFF.

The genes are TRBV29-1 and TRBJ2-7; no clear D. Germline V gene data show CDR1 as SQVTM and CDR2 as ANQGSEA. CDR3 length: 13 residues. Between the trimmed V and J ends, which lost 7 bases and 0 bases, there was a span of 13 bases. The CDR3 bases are TGCAGCGCCTGTGAAGCAAACTCCTACGAGCAGTACTTC. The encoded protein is CSACEANSYEQYF.

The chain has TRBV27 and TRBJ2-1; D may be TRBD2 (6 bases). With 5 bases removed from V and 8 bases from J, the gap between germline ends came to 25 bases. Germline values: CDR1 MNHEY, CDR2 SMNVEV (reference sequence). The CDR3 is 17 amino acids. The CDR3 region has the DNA TGTGCCAGCAGTCCCGCCGAACGGGAGTGGGGGATTGATGAGCAGTTCTTC. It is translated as CASSPAEREWGIDEQFF.

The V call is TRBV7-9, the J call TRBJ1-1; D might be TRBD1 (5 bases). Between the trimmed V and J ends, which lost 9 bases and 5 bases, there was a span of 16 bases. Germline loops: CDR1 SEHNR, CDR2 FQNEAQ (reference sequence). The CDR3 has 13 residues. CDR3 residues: CASTRAERTEAFF. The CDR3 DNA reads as TGTGCCAGTACCAGGGCGGAAAGGACTGAAGCTTTCTTT.

CDR3 loop: CASSGPRLPQGSGNTIYF. DNA for the CDR3: TGTGCCAGCAGTGGGCCTCGGCTGCCTCAGGGCTCTGGAAACACCATATATTTT. V and J are TRBV6-1 and TRBJ1-3; maybe TRBD1 (5 bases). The CDR3 totals 18 residues. The ends were cut back, 4 bases at V and 0 bases at J, with 19 bases in the middle. In germline, CDR1 is MNHNS, CDR2 SASEGT.

The CDR3: CASSSGVRETQYF. The CDR3 nucleotides read TGTGCCAGCAGCTCGGGAGTCAGGGAGACCCAGTACTTC. The chain couples TRBV5-4 to TRBJ2-5; D may be TRBD2 (6 bases). The CDR3 loop spans 13 amino acids. Trimming took off 3 bases at V and 5 bases at J, with 11 bases between the two ends. The germline V gene has CDR1 SGHNT and CDR2 YYREEE (reference sequence). Combining the CDR3 with reference TRBV5-4 and TRBJ2-5 gives the whole variable domain ETGVTQSPTHLIKTRGQQVTLRCSSQSGHNTVSWYQQALGQGPQFIFQYYREEENGRGNFPPRFSGLQFPNYSSELNVNALELDDSALYLCASSSGVRETQYFGPGTRLLVL.

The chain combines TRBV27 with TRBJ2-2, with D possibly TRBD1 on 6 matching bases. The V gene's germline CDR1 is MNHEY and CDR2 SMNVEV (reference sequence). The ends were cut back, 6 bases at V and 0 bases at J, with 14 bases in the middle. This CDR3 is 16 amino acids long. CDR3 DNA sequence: TGTGCCAGCAGCAAGGGGGAGCACCCGAACACCGGGGAGCTGTTTTTT. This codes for CASSKGEHPNTGELFF.

CDR3: CASSVTKRSYEQYF. CDR3 bases: TGTGCCAGCAGTGTGACCAAACGGAGCTACGAGCAGTACTTC. The rearrangement links TRBV2 to TRBJ2-7; D is unresolved. Germline CDR1 is SNHLY and CDR2 is FYNNEI. CDR3 size: 14 residues. V lost 4 bases to trimming and J lost 3 bases, with 13 bases between them.

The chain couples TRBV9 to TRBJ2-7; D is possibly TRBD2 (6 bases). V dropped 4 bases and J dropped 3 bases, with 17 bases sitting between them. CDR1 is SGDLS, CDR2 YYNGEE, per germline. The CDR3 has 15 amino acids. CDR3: CASSPFGGTFYEQYF. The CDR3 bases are TGTGCCAGCAGCCCGTTCGGCGGGACCTTCTACGAGCAGTACTTC.

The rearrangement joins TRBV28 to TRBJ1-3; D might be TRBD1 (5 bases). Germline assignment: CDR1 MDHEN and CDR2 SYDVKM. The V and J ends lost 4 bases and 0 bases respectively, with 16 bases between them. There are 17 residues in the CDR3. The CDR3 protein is CASSSSQGLYSGNTIYF. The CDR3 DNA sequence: TGTGCCAGCAGTTCAAGTCAGGGACTATACTCTGGAAACACCATATATTTT.

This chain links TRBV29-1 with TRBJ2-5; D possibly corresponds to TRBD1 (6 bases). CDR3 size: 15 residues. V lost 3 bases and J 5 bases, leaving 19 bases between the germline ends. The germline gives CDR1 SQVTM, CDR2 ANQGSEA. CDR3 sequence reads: CSVDRGQPGSETQYF. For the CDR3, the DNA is TGCAGCGTTGACAGAGGACAGCCGGGATCTGAGACCCAGTACTTC.

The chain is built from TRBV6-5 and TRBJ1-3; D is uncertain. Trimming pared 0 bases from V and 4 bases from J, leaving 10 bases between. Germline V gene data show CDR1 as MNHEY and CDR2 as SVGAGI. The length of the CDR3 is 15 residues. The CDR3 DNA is TGTGCCAGCAGTTACTCGAGGATTGGCGGAAACACCATATATTTT. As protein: CASSYSRIGGNTIYF.

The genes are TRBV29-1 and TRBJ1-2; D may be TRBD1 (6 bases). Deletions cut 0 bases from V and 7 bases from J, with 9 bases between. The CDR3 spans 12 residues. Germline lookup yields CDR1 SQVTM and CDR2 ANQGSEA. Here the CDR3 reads CSVEDQGFGYTF. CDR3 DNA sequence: TGCAGCGTTGAAGATCAGGGGTTTGGCTACACCTTC.

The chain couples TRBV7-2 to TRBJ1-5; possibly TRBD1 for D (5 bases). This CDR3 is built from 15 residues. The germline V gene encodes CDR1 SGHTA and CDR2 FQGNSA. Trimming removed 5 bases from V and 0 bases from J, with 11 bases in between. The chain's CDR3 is CASSRWGDSNQPQHF. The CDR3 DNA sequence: TGTGCCAGCAGCCGTTGGGGGGATAGCAATCAGCCCCAGCATTTT.

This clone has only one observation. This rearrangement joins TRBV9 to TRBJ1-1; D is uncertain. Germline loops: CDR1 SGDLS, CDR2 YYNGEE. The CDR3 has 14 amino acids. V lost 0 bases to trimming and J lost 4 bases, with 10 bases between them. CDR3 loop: CASSVDQEGTEAFF. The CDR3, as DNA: TGTGCCAGCAGCGTAGACCAGGAGGGCACTGAAGCTTTCTTT.

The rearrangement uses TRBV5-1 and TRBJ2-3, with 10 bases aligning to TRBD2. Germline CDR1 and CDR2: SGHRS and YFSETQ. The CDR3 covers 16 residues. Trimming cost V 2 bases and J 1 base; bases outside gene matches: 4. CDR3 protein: CASSLLAGSGTDTQYF. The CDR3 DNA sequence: TGCGCCAGCAGCTTACTAGCGGGGTCTGGCACAGATACGCAGTATTTT.

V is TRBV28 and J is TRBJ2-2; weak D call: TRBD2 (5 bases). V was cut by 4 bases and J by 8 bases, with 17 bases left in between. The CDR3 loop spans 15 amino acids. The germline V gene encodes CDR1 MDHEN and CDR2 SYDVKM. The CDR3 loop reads CASSSSLGVGGELFF. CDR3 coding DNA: TGTGCCAGCAGTTCGAGCCTGGGAGTCGGAGGGGAGCTGTTTTTT.

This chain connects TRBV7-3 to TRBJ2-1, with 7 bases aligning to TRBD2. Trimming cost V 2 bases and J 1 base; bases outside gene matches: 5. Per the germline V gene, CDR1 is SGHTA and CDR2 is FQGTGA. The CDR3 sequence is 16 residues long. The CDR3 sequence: CASSLLGRTSYNEQFF. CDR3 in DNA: TGTGCCAGCAGCTTACTCGGGAGGACGTCCTACAATGAGCAGTTCTTC.

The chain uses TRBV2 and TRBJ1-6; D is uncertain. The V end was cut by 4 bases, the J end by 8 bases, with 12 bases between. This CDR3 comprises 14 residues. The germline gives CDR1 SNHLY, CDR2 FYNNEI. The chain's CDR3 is CASSVLAEHSPLHF. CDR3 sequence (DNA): TGTGCCAGCAGTGTATTAGCCGAGCATTCACCCCTCCACTTT.

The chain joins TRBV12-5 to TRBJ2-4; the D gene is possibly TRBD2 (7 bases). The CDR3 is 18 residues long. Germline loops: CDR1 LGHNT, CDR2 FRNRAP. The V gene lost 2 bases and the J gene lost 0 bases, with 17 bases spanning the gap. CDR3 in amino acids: CASGLSPGGLLAKNIQYF. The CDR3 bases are TGTGCTAGTGGTTTGTCCCCGGGGGGCCTCCTAGCCAAAAACATTCAGTACTTC. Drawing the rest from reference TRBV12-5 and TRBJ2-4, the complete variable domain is DARVTQTPRHKVTEMGQEVTMRCQPILGHNTVFWYRQTMMQGLELLAYFRNRAPLDDSGMPKDRFSAEMPDATLATLKIQPSEPRDSAVYFCASGLSPGGLLAKNIQYFGAGTRLSVL.

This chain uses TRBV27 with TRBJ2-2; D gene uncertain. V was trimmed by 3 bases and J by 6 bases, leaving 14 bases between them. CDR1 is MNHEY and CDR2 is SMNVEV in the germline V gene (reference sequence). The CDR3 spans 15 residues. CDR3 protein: CASSFSDISPGELFF. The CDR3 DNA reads TGTGCCAGCAGTTTTTCGGATATTAGCCCCGGGGAGCTGTTTTTT.